This entry features one T cell receptor (beta chain) sequence. Its antigen is unidentified. Using its own MiXCR run on the 5' RACE reads, TCRdb lists one record per CDR3 protein. The sample carries 350,000 to 550,000 distinct CDR3 sequences, roughly 18% recorded once. V gave up 0 bases and J gave up 2 bases, with 11 bases separating them. Per germline, CDR1 LGHNA and CDR2 YSLEER. CDR3 length: 17 residues. The sample belongs to a study of T-cell memory formation after mild COVID-19. Study-level results: Clones that contracted from day 15 to 85 were balanced CD4/CD8, while later expanders leaned CD4+.

This TCR came from a man aged 18-30 years who had mild COVID-19 (a few samples of this study predate the infection). Cell type and time point are not known. The sequenced sample consisted of PBMCs or a T cell subset sorted from them (not recorded which). This chain links TRBV4-3 with TRBJ1-6; D call uncertain. CDR3 DNA sequence: TGCGCCAGCAGCCAAGATTCCCACGGGGCCTATAATTCACCCCTCCACTTT. This sequence encodes CASSQDSHGAYNSPLHF.